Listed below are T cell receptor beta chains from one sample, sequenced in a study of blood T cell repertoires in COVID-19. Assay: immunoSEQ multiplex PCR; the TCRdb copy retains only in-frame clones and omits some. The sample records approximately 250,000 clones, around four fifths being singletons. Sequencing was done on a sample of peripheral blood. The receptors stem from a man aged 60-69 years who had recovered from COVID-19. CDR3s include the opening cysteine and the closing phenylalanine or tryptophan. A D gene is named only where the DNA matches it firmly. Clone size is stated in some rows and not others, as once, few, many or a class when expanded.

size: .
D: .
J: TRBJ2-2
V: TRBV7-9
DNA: TGTGCCAGCAGAACCTCGGGGATCGCCACCGGGGAGCTGTTTTTT
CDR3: CASRTSGIATGELFF

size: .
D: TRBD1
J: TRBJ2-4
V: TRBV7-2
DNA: TGTGCCAGCAGCGCATGGACAGGGGACATTCAGTACTTC
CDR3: CASSAWTGDIQYF

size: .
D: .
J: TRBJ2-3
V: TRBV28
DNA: TGTGCCAGAAACCTAGGGACATCAAGGGCAAGCACAGATACGCAGTATTTT
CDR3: CARNLGTSRASTDTQYF

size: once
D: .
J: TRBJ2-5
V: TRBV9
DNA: TGTGCCAGCCAACGGGGGAGCCTAGTTGAGACCCAGTACTTC
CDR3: CASQRGSLVETQYF

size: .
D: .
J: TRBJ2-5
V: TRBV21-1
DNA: TGTGCCAGCAGCAAAACGACAGCCCAAGAGACCCAGTACTTC
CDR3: CASSKTTAQETQYF

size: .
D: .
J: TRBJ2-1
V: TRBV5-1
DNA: TGCGCCAGCAGCTTGCGGGCGGGGGCACACAATGAGCAGTTCTTC
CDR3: CASSLRAGAHNEQFF

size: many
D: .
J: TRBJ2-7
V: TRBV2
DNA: TGTGCCAGCAGTGATGTGGTTAGCGGAACTAACTACGAGCAGTACTTC
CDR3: CASSDVVSGTNYEQYF

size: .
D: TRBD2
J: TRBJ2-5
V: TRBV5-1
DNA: TGCGCCAGCAGCTTTGGACTAGCGGTACAGGAGACCCAGTACTTC
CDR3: CASSFGLAVQETQYF

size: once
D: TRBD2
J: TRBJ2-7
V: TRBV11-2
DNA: TGTGCCAGCAGTTTAAGGCCCACAGTACTAGCGGGGGGCTACGAGCAGTACTTC
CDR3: CASSLRPTVLAGGYEQYF

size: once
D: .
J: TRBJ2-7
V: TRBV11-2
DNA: TGTGCCAGCAGCCTAGACGGACTTAGCTCCTACGAGCAGTACTTC
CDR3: CASSLDGLSSYEQYF

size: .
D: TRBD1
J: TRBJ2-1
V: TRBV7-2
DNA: TGTGCCAGCAGCTTAGAGGGCAGGGGGTACAATGAGCAGTTCTTC
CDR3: CASSLEGRGYNEQFF

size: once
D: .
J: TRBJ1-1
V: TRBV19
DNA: TGTGCCAGTAGTATCACAGGGTTGCGGTATATTTACACTGAAGCTTTCTTT
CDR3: CASSITGLRYIYTEAFF

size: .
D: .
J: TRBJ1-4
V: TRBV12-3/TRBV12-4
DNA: TGTGCCAGCCGACAAGCGGGGGATGAAAAACTGTTTTTT
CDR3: CASRQAGDEKLFF

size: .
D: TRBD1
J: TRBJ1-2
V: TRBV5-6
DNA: TGTGCCAGCAGCCGGGACAGGGGGCGTCGTGGCTACACCTTC
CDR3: CASSRDRGRRGYTF

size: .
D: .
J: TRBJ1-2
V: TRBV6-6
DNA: TGTGCCAGCAGTCTCCCGACAGCGACCTATGGCTACACCTTC
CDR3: CASSLPTATYGYTF

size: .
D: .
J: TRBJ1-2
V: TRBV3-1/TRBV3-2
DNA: TGTGCCAGCAGCCAAGACTCAGGGTCTGGCTACACCTTC
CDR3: CASSQDSGSGYTF

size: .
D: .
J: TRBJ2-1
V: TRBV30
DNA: TGTGCCTGGAGCTCCACCAGCTACAATGAGCAGTTCTTC
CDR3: CAWSSTSYNEQFF

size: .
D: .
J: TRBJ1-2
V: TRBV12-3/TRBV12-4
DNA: TGTGCCAGCAGACAGACAGTCACCTACACCTTC
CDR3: CASRQTVTYTF

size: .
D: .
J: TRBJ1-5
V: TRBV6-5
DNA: TGTGCCAGCACCCCGGGTAGTAGCAATCAGCCCCAGCATTTT
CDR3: CASTPGSSNQPQHF

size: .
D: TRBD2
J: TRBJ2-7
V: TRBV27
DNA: TGTGCCAGCAGTATTAGCGGGAGGCACGCCTCCTACGAGCAGTACTTC
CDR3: CASSISGRHASYEQYF

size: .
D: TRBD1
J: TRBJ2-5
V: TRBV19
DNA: TGTGCCAGTAGTCGTTACAGGGGGACCCAGTACTTC
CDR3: CASSRYRGTQYF

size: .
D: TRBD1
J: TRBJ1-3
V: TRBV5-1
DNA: TGCGCCAGCAGCTCGACACCGGGACAGGGGAGCTCTGGAAACACCATATATTTT
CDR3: CASSSTPGQGSSGNTIYF

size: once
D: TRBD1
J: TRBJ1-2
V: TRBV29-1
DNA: TGCAGCGCCGCACAGGGGTCCACCTATGGCTACACCTTC
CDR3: CSAAQGSTYGYTF

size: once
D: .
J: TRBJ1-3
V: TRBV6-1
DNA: TGTGCCAGCAGTGAATACAGGTCCTCTTCTGGAAACACCATATATTTT
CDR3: CASSEYRSSSGNTIYF

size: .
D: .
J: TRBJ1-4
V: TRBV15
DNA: TGTGCCACCAGCGGAGGGTCCGGGACATCTAATGAAAAACTGTTTTTT
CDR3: CATSGGSGTSNEKLFF

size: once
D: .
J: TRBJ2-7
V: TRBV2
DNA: TGTGCCAGCTCCCAGACTTATTTCTACGAGCAGTACTTC
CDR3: CASSQTYFYEQYF

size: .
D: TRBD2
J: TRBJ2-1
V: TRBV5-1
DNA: TGCGCCAGCAGCTTGACCCTAGCGGGGGTGTGGTTCTTC
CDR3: CASSLTLAGVWFF

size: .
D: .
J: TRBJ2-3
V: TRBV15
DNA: TGTGCCACCAGCAGAGAGAGAGGACAGGATACGCAGTATTTT
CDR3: CATSRERGQDTQYF

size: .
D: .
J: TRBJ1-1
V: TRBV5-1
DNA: TGCGCCAGCAGCTTGGGCGGGGAAACCGAAGCTTTCTTT
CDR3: CASSLGGETEAFF

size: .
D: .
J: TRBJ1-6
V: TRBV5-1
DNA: TGCGCCAGCAGCTTGGAGGGGGTGGATTCACCCCTCCACTTT
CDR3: CASSLEGVDSPLHF

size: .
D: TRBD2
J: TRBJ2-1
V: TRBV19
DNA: TGTGCCAGTAAGAGTGGAGCGGGAGTCTACAATGAGCAGTTCTTC
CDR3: CASKSGAGVYNEQFF

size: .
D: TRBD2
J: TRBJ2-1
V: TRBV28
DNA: TGTGCCAGCAGCAAACTAGCGGGGGCCTCCTACAATGAGCAGTTCTTC
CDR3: CASSKLAGASYNEQFF

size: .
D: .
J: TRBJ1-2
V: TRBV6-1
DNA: TGTGCCAGCAGTGAGTCGGCAGGCCCTAACTATGGCTACACCTTC
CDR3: CASSESAGPNYGYTF

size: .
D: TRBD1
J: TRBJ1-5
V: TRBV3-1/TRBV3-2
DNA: TGTGCCAGCAGCCAAACACAGGGGGCCCAGCCCCAGCATTTT
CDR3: CASSQTQGAQPQHF

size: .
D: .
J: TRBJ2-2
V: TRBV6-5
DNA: TGTGCCAGCAAACAGGGCCCCTTATACACCGGGGAGCTGTTTTTT
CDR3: CASKQGPLYTGELFF

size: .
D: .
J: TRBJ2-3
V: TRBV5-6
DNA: TGTGCCAGCAGCTGGGATGGAGGGGTAGATACGCAGTATTTT
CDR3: CASSWDGGVDTQYF

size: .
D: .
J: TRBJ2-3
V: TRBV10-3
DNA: TGTGCCATCAGTGAGGCTCCAGTGCCCACAGATACGCAGTATTTT
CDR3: CAISEAPVPTDTQYF

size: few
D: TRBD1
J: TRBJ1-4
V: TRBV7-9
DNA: TGTGCCAGCAGCCAGACAGGGATAAATGAAAAACTGTTTTTT
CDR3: CASSQTGINEKLFF

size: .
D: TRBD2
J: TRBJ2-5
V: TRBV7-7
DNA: TGTGCTAGCAGTTTTGGACTAGCGGGGGGTGCGGAGACCCAGTACTTC
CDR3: CASSFGLAGGAETQYF

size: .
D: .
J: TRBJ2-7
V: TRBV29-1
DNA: TGCAGCGTTGAGGACAGCGTCTGGGAGCAGTACTTC
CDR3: CSVEDSVWEQYF

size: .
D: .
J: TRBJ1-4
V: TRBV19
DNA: TGTGCCAGTAGCCGATTCGGGTCGACTAATGAAAAACTGTTTTTT
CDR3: CASSRFGSTNEKLFF